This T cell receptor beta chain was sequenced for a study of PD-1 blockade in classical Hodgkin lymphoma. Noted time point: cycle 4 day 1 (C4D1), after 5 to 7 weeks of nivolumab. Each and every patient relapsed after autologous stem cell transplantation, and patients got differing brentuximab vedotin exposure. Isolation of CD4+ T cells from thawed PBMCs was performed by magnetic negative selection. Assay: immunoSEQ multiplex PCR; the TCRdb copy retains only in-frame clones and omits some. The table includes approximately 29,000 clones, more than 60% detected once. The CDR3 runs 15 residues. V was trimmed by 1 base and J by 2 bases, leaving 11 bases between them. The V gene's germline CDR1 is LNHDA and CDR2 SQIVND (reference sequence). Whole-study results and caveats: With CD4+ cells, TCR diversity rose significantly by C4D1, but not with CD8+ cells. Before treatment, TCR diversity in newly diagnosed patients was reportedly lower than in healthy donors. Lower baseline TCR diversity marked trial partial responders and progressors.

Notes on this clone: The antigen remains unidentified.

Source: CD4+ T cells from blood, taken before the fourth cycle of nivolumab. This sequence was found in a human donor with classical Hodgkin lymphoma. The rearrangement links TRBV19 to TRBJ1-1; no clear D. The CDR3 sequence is CASSIVAFSNTEAFF. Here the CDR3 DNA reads TGTGCCAGTAGTATAGTCGCCTTCTCAAACACTGAAGCTTTCTTT.